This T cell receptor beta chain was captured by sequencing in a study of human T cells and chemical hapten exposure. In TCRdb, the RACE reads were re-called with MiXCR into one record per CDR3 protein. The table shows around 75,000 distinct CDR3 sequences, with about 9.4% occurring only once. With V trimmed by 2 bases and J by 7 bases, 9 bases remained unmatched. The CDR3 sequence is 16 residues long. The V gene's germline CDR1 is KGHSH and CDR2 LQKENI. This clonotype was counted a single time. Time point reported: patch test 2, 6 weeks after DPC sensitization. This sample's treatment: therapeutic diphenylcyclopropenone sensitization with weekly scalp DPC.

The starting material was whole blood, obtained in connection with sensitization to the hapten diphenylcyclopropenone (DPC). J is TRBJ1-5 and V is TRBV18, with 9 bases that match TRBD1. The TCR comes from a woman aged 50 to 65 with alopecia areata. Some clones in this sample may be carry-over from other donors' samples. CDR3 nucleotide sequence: TGTGCCAGCTCACCAGAAACCACAGGGGGCGGGCAGCCCCAGCATTTT. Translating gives CASSPETTGGGQPQHF.